Presented here are 29 T cell receptor beta chains from one specimen sequenced in a study of shared clonotypes between healthy human individuals. Clones were sequenced by immunoSEQ multiplex PCR, and TCRdb holds only the in-frame ones, with some missing. In the table there are around 600,000 clones, 95% of which are singletons. Only CD45RO-negative cells positively selected for CCR7 counted as naive CD8 cells, so terminally differentiated effector memory CD45RA+ cells were excluded. The material sequenced was naive CD8+ T cells sorted from blood. These receptors originate from a woman between 25 and 40 years old in good health.

This sequence joins TRBV6-5 and TRBJ1-1, with no clear D. The V and J ends lost 7 bases and 6 bases respectively, with 9 bases between them. Per the germline V gene, CDR1 is MNHEY and CDR2 is SVGAGI. The CDR3 spans 11 residues. The CDR3: CASKFGSEAFF. The CDR3 DNA is TGTGCCAGCAAATTTGGGTCTGAAGCTTTCTTT.

The rearrangement joins TRBV4-2 to TRBJ2-4; 7 bases are a match to TRBD2. Germline V gene data show CDR1 as LGHNA and CDR2 as YNFKEQ. The CDR3 runs 16 residues. The V segment lost 0 bases and the J segment 0 bases; nucleotides outside the gene matches: 2. CDR3 DNA: TGTGCCAGCAGCCAAGACGGGGGGTCAGCCAAAAACATTCAGTACTTC. Its protein product is CASSQDGGSAKNIQYF.

The chain is built from TRBV4-1 and TRBJ2-5; D tentatively reads TRBD1 or TRBD2 (6 bases each). V was shortened by 2 bases and J by 5 bases, with 9 bases between the two germline ends. CDR1 is MGHRA, CDR2 YSYEKL, per germline. The CDR3 has 13 residues. The CDR3 DNA follows: TGCGCCAGCAGCCAAAGGGGGGAGGAGACCCAGTACTTC. Amino acid sequence: CASSQRGEETQYF.

The chain combines TRBV7-8 with TRBJ2-1; D might be TRBD1 or TRBD2, each matching 5 bases. The V gene's germline CDR1 is SGHVS and CDR2 FQNEAQ. This CDR3 region has 18 residues. Between the trimmed V and J ends, which lost 2 bases and 0 bases, there was a span of 17 bases. The CDR3 sequence is CASSLRGVGASSYNEQFF. The CDR3 DNA is TGTGCCAGCAGCTTAAGGGGAGTTGGGGCCAGCTCCTACAATGAGCAGTTCTTC. The variable domain in full, completed from reference TRBV7-8 and TRBJ2-1, reads GAGVSQSPRYKVAKRGQDVALRCDPISGHVSLFWYQQALGQGPEFLTYFQNEAQLDKSGLPSDRFFAERPEGSVSTLKIQRTQQEDSAVYLCASSLRGVGASSYNEQFFGPGTRLTVL.

The chain recombines TRBV29-1 with TRBJ1-1; D not certain. This CDR3 spans 13 amino acids. Between the trimmed V and J ends, which lost 6 bases and 2 bases, there was a span of 13 bases. CDR1 and CDR2 from the germline V gene are SQVTM and ANQGSEA. The DNA of the CDR3 is TGCAGCGTCCTCGGACTGCTTAACACTGAAGCTTTCTTT. Translation gives CSVLGLLNTEAFF.

About this clone itself: Within the sample, other DNA sequences also encode this same CDR3. The genes are TRBV27 and TRBJ2-1; D is unclear. Trimming shortened V by 3 bases and J by 6 bases, and 9 bases separated the two germline ends. CDR1 is MNHEY, CDR2 SMNVEV, per germline (reference sequence). This CDR3 has 13 residues. The DNA of the CDR3 is TGTGCCAGCAGTTTGTCTAGTCCCAATGAGCAGTTCTTC. It translates to CASSLSSPNEQFF.

This clone was counted a few times. The CDR3: CSVVGQTDYGYTF. The CDR3 coding sequence is TGCAGCGTCGTAGGACAGACAGACTATGGCTACACCTTC. V usage is TRBV29-1 and J usage is TRBJ1-2; D is possibly TRBD1 (6 bases). CDR3 length equals 13 residues. Germline CDR1 is SQVTM and CDR2 is ANQGSEA. V lost 6 bases, J lost 3 bases, and 14 bases lay in between.

The gene calls are TRBV28 and TRBJ2-7; D is perhaps TRBD1 (6 bases). CDR1 and CDR2 (germline): MDHEN, SYDVKM. The CDR3 is made up of 14 amino acids. Trimming cost V 5 bases and J 6 bases, with 17 bases left between them. CDR3 loop: CASSLRDTGSEQYF. In DNA form, the CDR3 reads TGTGCCAGCAGTCTCCGGGACACCGGCTCCGAGCAGTACTTC. The full variable domain, completed using reference TRBV28 and TRBJ2-7, is DVKVTQSSRYLVKRTGEKVFLECVQDMDHENMFWYRQDPGLGLRLIYFSYDVKMKEKGDIPEGYSVSREKKERFSLILESASTNQTSMYLCASSLRDTGSEQYFGPGTRLTVT.

V gene TRBV4-2 combines with J gene TRBJ2-7; possible D gene TRBD2, 6 bases. Trimming removed 2 bases from V and 2 bases from J, with 13 bases in between. CDR3 length: 15 amino acids. Germline values: CDR1 LGHNA, CDR2 YNFKEQ. The CDR3 is CASSQTRDLTYEQYF. CDR3 sequence (DNA): TGTGCCAGCAGCCAAACGAGGGACTTGACCTACGAGCAGTACTTC.

The chain carries TRBV28 and TRBJ2-7; 7 bases match TRBD1. The CDR3 is 13 residues long. The V segment lost 4 bases and the J segment 2 bases; nucleotides outside the gene matches: 2. Germline CDR1 reads MDHEN; CDR2 reads SYDVKM. This CDR3 reads CASSYGTAYEQYF. The CDR3, as DNA: TGTGCCAGCAGTTACGGGACAGCCTACGAGCAGTACTTC.

The chain couples TRBV5-4 to TRBJ2-1; possible D gene TRBD2, 6 bases. The V and J ends lost 8 bases and 7 bases respectively, with 13 bases between them. This CDR3 has 12 residues. The germline gives CDR1 SGHNT, CDR2 YYREEE (reference sequence). The CDR3 spells CASVTSSNEQFF. CDR3 bases: TGTGCCAGTGTGACTAGTAGTAATGAGCAGTTCTTC.

This chain links TRBV30 with TRBJ1-5; D is undetermined. CDR3 size: 13 residues. V was cut by 2 bases and J by 7 bases, with 12 bases left in between. From germline, CDR1 is GTSNPN and CDR2 SVGIG (reference sequence). The CDR3 DNA is TGTGCCTGGAGTTCGGTAGGGCGGCAGCCCCAGCATTTT. Residues: CAWSSVGRQPQHF. Together with reference TRBV30 and TRBJ1-5, the CDR3 gives the full variable domain: SQTIHQWPATLVQPVGSPLSLECTVEGTSNPNLYWYRQAAGRGLQLLFYSVGIGQISSEVPQNLSASRPQDRQFILSSKKLLLSDSGFYLCAWSSVGRQPQHFGDGTRLSIL.

The chain joins TRBV28 to TRBJ2-7; TRBD2 aligns across 9 bases. The CDR3 runs 13 residues. J lost 0 bases, V lost 8 bases, and 2 bases had no gene match. Per germline, CDR1 MDHEN and CDR2 SYDVKM. The CDR3 DNA reads TGTGCCAGCTGTAGCGGGAGCTCCTACGAGCAGTACTTC. It specifies CASCSGSSYEQYF.

The chain is built from TRBV27 and TRBJ2-7; 8 bases line up with TRBD1. V gave up 2 bases and J gave up 4 bases; unmatched junction bases: 10. Germline V gives CDR1 MNHEY, CDR2 SMNVEV (reference sequence). CDR3 length equals 16 residues. The CDR3 nucleotides read TGTGCCAGCAGTTTAATCCCTGGACAGGGTCGGTACGAGCAGTACTTC. As protein: CASSLIPGQGRYEQYF.

V is TRBV2 and J is TRBJ2-7, with 8 bases aligning to TRBD1. The J segment lost 5 bases and the V segment lost 6 bases, leaving 9 bases of the junction unmatched. This CDR3 comprises 14 residues. Germline assignment: CDR1 SNHLY and CDR2 FYNNEI. The CDR3 bases are TGTGCCAGCAGACTCCAGGGGGCGCTTAACGAGCAGTACTTC. Its protein is CASRLQGALNEQYF.

The chain has TRBV28 and TRBJ2-7; D might be TRBD1 (6 bases). The CDR3 runs 14 residues. CDR1 and CDR2 (germline): MDHEN, SYDVKM. V was clipped by 6 bases and J by 3 bases, with 15 bases between them. The CDR3 DNA sequence: TGTGCCAGCAGGCAACCCCCAGGGGACTACGAGCAGTACTTC. Amino acids: CASRQPPGDYEQYF.

This chain connects TRBV29-1 to TRBJ1-2; D not resolved. V gave up 1 base and J gave up 3 bases, with 6 bases separating them. The germline gives CDR1 SQVTM, CDR2 ANQGSEA. This CDR3 has 12 amino acids. The CDR3: CSVEVSDYGYTF. CDR3 sequence (DNA): TGCAGCGTTGAAGTCAGCGACTATGGCTACACCTTC.

The J gene is TRBJ2-7, the V gene TRBV4-1, with 11 bases aligning to TRBD2. Germline-derived CDR1 and CDR2 are MGHRA and YSYEKL. This CDR3 spans 16 amino acids. V lost 0 bases, J lost 3 bases, and 4 bases stayed unmatched. As DNA, the CDR3 is TGCGCCAGCAGCCAAGATGAGACTAGCGGGATCTACGAGCAGTACTTC. Its translation is CASSQDETSGIYEQYF.

A few counts support this clone. This chain links TRBV4-2 with TRBJ1-6; TRBD1 aligns across 11 bases. Unmatched junction bases numbered 5, after V lost 6 bases and J lost 7 bases. CDR1 and CDR2 from the germline V gene are LGHNA and YNFKEQ. The CDR3 has 15 amino acids. CDR3 bases: TGTGCCAGCAGACCAGGACAGGGGGCCAATTCACCCCTCCACTTT. Translated, it gives CASRPGQGANSPLHF.

This chain uses TRBV27 with TRBJ2-2, with D possibly being TRBD1 or TRBD2 (5 bases each). With 4 bases removed from V and 5 bases from J, the gap between germline ends came to 14 bases. There are 15 residues in the CDR3. The germline gives CDR1 MNHEY, CDR2 SMNVEV (reference sequence). This CDR3 reads CASSWVRGGTGELFF. CDR3 bases: TGTGCCAGCAGTTGGGTCCGTGGGGGAACCGGGGAGCTGTTTTTT.

The chain recombines TRBV5-6 with TRBJ2-7, with 9 bases matching TRBD1. V shed 4 bases, J shed 4 bases, and the junction held 6 bases outside the gene matches. The CDR3 totals 14 residues. Looked up from germline, CDR1 is SGHDT and CDR2 is YYEEEE. CDR3 sequence reads: CASSLGQGLYEQYF. The CDR3, as DNA: TGTGCCAGCAGCCTTGGACAGGGGCTGTACGAGCAGTACTTC.

This sequence joins TRBV19 and TRBJ2-1; TRBD2 is a possible D gene (5 bases). Germline values: CDR1 LNHDA, CDR2 SQIVND (reference sequence). The CDR3 length is 14 residues. Trimming shortened V by 3 bases and J by 4 bases, and 10 bases separated the two germline ends. CDR3 coding DNA: TGTGCCAGTAGTATTGGACTTTCATACAATGAGCAGTTCTTC. Translated, it gives CASSIGLSYNEQFF.

The V call is TRBV10-3, the J call TRBJ1-2; TRBD1 might be the D (5 bases). This CDR3 is 18 amino acids long. The germline V and J ends were trimmed by 2 bases and 3 bases, with 22 bases remaining between them. The germline gives CDR1 ENHRY, CDR2 SYGVKD. Here the CDR3 reads CAISEVHMFGGNYYGYTF. Written as DNA, the CDR3 is TGTGCCATCAGTGAGGTCCACATGTTTGGGGGTAATTACTATGGCTACACCTTC.

This clone was recorded only once. The chain is built from TRBV13 and TRBJ2-1, with TRBD2 identical over 10 bases. Trimming took 3 bases from V and 8 from J; bases not matched to a gene: 10. This CDR3 has 16 residues. CDR1 is PRHDT and CDR2 is FYEKMQ in the germline V gene (reference sequence). DNA of the CDR3: TGTGCCAGCAGCTTTTCACTAGCGGGGCCCTCGCATGAGCAGTTCTTC. Amino acid sequence: CASSFSLAGPSHEQFF.

The chain links TRBV28 to TRBJ2-5; no definite D call. The length of the CDR3 is 12 residues. From germline, CDR1 is MDHEN and CDR2 SYDVKM. Trimming took 7 bases from V and 4 from J, leaving 10 bases between them. CDR3: CASTDGRETQYF. Here the CDR3 DNA reads TGTGCCAGCACTGATGGTCGAGAGACCCAGTACTTC.

This clone was detected once. The chain employs TRBV7-6 and TRBJ2-2; perhaps TRBD1 as D (5 bases). This CDR3 is built from 15 residues. V was trimmed by 0 bases and J by 2 bases, leaving 7 bases between them. CDR1 and CDR2 (germline): SGHVS, FNYEAQ. The CDR3 DNA reads TGTGCCAGCAGCTTAGCCAGGGTTAACACCGGGGAGCTGTTTTTT. Protein: CASSLARVNTGELFF.

The genes are TRBV4-1 and TRBJ2-1; 7 bases are a match to TRBD2. After removal of 0 bases from V and 6 bases from J, the junction contained 5 bases not matched to a gene. Germline V lookup: CDR1 MGHRA, CDR2 YSYEKL. CDR3 length equals 15 residues. For the CDR3, the DNA is TGCGCCAGCAGCCAAGATGCGGGAGAGGGCAATGAGCAGTTCTTC. It specifies CASSQDAGEGNEQFF.

The chain couples TRBV27 to TRBJ2-5; 7 positions agree with TRBD2. Looked up from germline, CDR1 is MNHEY and CDR2 is SMNVEV (reference sequence). The CDR3 is 14 amino acids. J lost 4 bases, V lost 2 bases, and 4 bases had no gene match. The DNA for the CDR3 is TGTGCCAGCAGTTTAGGGACTAAGGCAGAGACCCAGTACTTC. Translation gives CASSLGTKAETQYF.

This clone was seen only once. This chain connects TRBV9 to TRBJ2-1; D is perhaps TRBD1 (6 bases). The CDR3 runs to 16 residues. The germline gives CDR1 SGDLS, CDR2 YYNGEE. Trimming removed 4 bases from V and 0 bases from J, with 14 bases in between. The CDR3, as DNA: TGTGCCAGCAGCCCCCCCCCAGGGGCCTCCTACAATGAGCAGTTCTTC. It specifies CASSPPPGASYNEQFF.